Reported below is one T cell receptor (beta chain). Per the original methods: Nucleated cell counts were estimated from reference gene primer amplification. Generated by immunoSEQ multiplex PCR, the TCRdb table keeps only in-frame clones and is missing some. V and J calls and clone size are copied from that table; D and trimming were computed from the DNA. The sample records roughly 170,000 clones, over 60% being singletons. This sample stems from a study of blood T cell repertoires in COVID-19. Germline CDR1 and CDR2: SGHTA and FQGNSA. V was shortened by 3 bases and J by 9 bases, with 6 bases between the two germline ends. This CDR3 contains 11 residues.

This sequence was found in a woman aged 70 to 79 with acute or convalescent COVID-19. Source material: peripheral blood. The V call is TRBV7-2, the J call TRBJ2-1; D may be TRBD2 (6 bases). CDR3 in amino acids: CASSLGGEQFF. The CDR3 region has the DNA TGTGCCAGCAGCTTGGGGGGTGAGCAGTTCTTC.